A single T cell receptor (beta chain) is shown here with its context. cDNA came from approximately 0.5 to 1 ug RNA primed by random hexamers. The TCR beta CDR3 was amplified by immunoSEQ multiplex PCR across 54 Vbeta, 13 Jbeta. TCRdb re-called the immunoSEQ multiplex PCR reads through MiXCR, storing one row per CDR3 protein. Of 150,000 to 200,000 distinct CDR3 sequences listed, around 94% are singletons. This entry is derived from a study of CD8 T cells in Susac syndrome. Sequencing targeted TCR beta in T cells from blood (CD8+ and CD4+). The CD8+ and CD4+ T cells were isolated magnetically using a negative isolation approach, whereas the TEMRA cells were enriched by FACS. Trimming stripped 5 bases from V and 9 bases from J, with 11 bases between. CDR1 is MDHEN and CDR2 is SYDVKM in the germline V gene. The CDR3 is 12 residues long.

The source material was CD4+ T cells from PBMCs. The chain uses TRBV28 and TRBJ2-1; a possible D gene is TRBD2 (5 bases). This sequence was found in a human donor in good health. The CDR3 DNA is TGTGCCAGCAGTACCGAGGGCATTGAGCAGTTCTTC. Its protein product is CASSTEGIEQFF.